Each of the 26 T cell receptor beta chains below was sequenced from the same sample in a study of beta chain features in type 1 diabetes. Findings of the study overall: TCRB CDR3 length was moderately but significantly reduced in all four CD4+ subsets of Type 1 diabetes patients.

Their cognate antigens are unknown. The whole isolated RNA underwent reverse transcription, so sequencing captured expressed TCRB transcripts. Method: immunoSEQ multiplex PCR; TCRdb's copy keeps in-frame clones and lacks some. The sample has about 700,000 clones, around an eighth seen once. Source material: naive CD4+ T cells from blood. The receptors come from a young man with type 1 diabetes.

The sample holds a few counts of this clone. The V and J genes are TRBV5-1 and TRBJ2-5; 7 bases are a match to TRBD1. CDR3 length: 16 residues. The V gene end was trimmed by 0 bases and the J gene end by 4 bases; junction bases not matched to a gene: 9. The germline gives CDR1 SGHRS, CDR2 YFSETQ. CDR3 DNA: TGCGCCAGCAGCTTGGGACAGGGTCTTCTTATAGAGACCCAGTACTTC. It codes for CASSLGQGLLIETQYF.

This clone was seen more than once but under ten times. This rearrangement joins TRBV10-3 to TRBJ2-5; D is unresolved. Germline V CDR1 and CDR2: ENHRY, SYGVKD. Trimming removed 6 bases at V and 2 bases at J, with 16 bases between. The CDR3 is 15 amino acids. The CDR3, as DNA: TGTGCCATCAGCCCCCGTCCCAGGACGCAAGAGACCCAGTACTTC. Amino acid sequence: CAISPRPRTQETQYF.

J is TRBJ2-7 and V is TRBV27, with D tentatively TRBD1 (5 bases). The CDR3 contains 13 residues. The V and J ends lost 8 bases and 2 bases respectively, with 13 bases between them. Per the germline V gene, CDR1 is MNHEY and CDR2 is SMNVEV (reference sequence). This chain's CDR3 is CASYSRGTYEQYF. The CDR3 nucleotides read TGTGCCAGCTATTCAAGGGGTACCTACGAGCAGTACTTC.

The chain joins TRBV30 to TRBJ2-6; maybe TRBD1 (6 bases). This CDR3 has 15 residues. With 3 bases removed from V and 0 bases from J, the gap between germline ends came to 9 bases. Germline CDR1 GTSNPN, CDR2 SVGIG (reference sequence). This chain's CDR3 is CAWRTGYSGANVLTF. Written as DNA, the CDR3 is TGTGCCTGGAGGACAGGATACTCTGGGGCCAACGTCCTGACTTTC.

This clone was seen a few times. The CDR3 DNA reads TGTGCGACGGGGAGAGGGATCGTAGATAATTCACCCCTCCACTTT. It specifies CATGRGIVDNSPLHF. The chain has TRBV6-6 and TRBJ1-6; D is undetermined. Germline V gene lookup returns CDR1 MNHNY and CDR2 SVGAGI (reference sequence). CDR3 length: 15 residues.

The V and J genes are TRBV25-1 and TRBJ1-2, with D unresolved. The V gene's germline CDR1 is MGHDK and CDR2 SYGVNS. The CDR3 has 13 residues. The V end lost 5 bases, the J end lost 5 bases, and 12 bases lay between the germline ends. The CDR3 region is CASSFGEAYGYTF. DNA of the CDR3: TGTGCCAGCAGTTTTGGGGAGGCTTATGGCTACACCTTC.

This clone has a handful of counts. This rearrangement joins TRBV14 to TRBJ1-1; no firm D call. V shed 4 bases and J shed 8 bases, with 14 bases lying between them. Germline V gives CDR1 SGHDN, CDR2 FVKESK. This CDR3 is 13 amino acids long. The CDR3 is CASSLVAGGEAFF. In DNA form, the CDR3 reads TGTGCCAGCAGCCTTGTGGCGGGCGGCGAAGCTTTCTTT.

This clone came up a few times. The gene calls are TRBV25-1 and TRBJ1-2; D is perhaps TRBD1 (5 bases). The CDR3 sequence is 17 residues long. Trimming removed 5 bases at V and 0 bases at J, with 19 bases between. From germline, CDR1 is MGHDK and CDR2 SYGVNS. CDR3 sequence reads: CASSPRASLYPNYGYTF. Written as DNA, the CDR3 is TGTGCCAGCAGTCCCAGGGCCTCCCTTTATCCTAACTATGGCTACACCTTC.

This clone has only a few counts. CDR3 sequence reads: CASSEVEGVGNQPQHF. The CDR3 DNA reads TGTGCCAGCAGTGAAGTGGAGGGGGTGGGCAATCAGCCCCAGCATTTT. The V call is TRBV6-1, the J call TRBJ1-5; a possible D gene is TRBD1 (6 bases). This CDR3 has 16 residues. V was clipped by 1 base and J by 2 bases, with 12 bases between them. Germline V CDR1 and CDR2: MNHNS, SASEGT.

In this sample, this clone turned up a few times. The CDR3 nucleotides read TGTGCCAGCAGCCAAGGGGTTGAGACCCAGTACTTC. Residues: CASSQGVETQYF. This chain connects TRBV14 to TRBJ2-5; no clear D gene. This CDR3 region has 12 residues. V shed 1 base and J shed 5 bases, with 5 bases lying between them. The germline V gene has CDR1 SGHDN and CDR2 FVKESK.

This clone turned up a few times. The CDR3 nucleotides read TGTGCCAGCAGTTTGGCAGGGGTCGGAGATACGCAGTATTTT. Translation: CASSLAGVGDTQYF. The V call is TRBV27, the J call TRBJ2-3, with D possibly matching TRBD1 (6 bases). V gave up 3 bases and J gave up 5 bases, with 12 bases separating them. Germline loops: CDR1 MNHEY, CDR2 SMNVEV (reference sequence). The CDR3 has 14 amino acids.

This clone was counted only a few times. The rearrangement links TRBV6-5 to TRBJ2-5, with TRBD1 as a possible D gene (5 bases). CDR1 MNHEY and CDR2 SVGAGI come from the germline V gene. This CDR3 is built from 15 residues. The V and J ends lost 6 bases and 2 bases respectively, with 16 bases between them. CDR3 in DNA: TGTGCCAGCAGACCACTCAAGGACAAGCAAGAGACCCAGTACTTC. As protein: CASRPLKDKQETQYF.

The rearrangement uses TRBV5-6 and TRBJ1-2, with D perhaps TRBD1 (5 bases). V was clipped by 4 bases and J by 7 bases, with 11 bases between them. Germline lookup yields CDR1 SGHDT and CDR2 YYEEEE. CDR3 length: 12 amino acids. CDR3 region: CASSQGPPGYTF. DNA of the CDR3: TGTGCCAGCAGCCAGGGCCCCCCTGGCTACACCTTC.

The gene calls are TRBV5-6 and TRBJ2-7; the D is unclear. The CDR3 length is 11 residues. Per germline, CDR1 SGHDT and CDR2 YYEEEE. Trimming left V 3 bases short and J 4 bases short, with 5 bases between. The chain's CDR3 is CASSSEYEQYF. The CDR3 bases are TGTGCCAGCAGCTCTGAGTACGAGCAGTACTTC.

This clone was observed a handful of times. The J gene is TRBJ1-3, the V gene TRBV4-1, with a possible D match to TRBD1 (5 bases). This CDR3 region has 15 residues. Trimming removed 0 bases at V and 8 bases at J, with 14 bases between. Germline V lookup: CDR1 MGHRA, CDR2 YSYEKL. The CDR3 DNA sequence: TGCGCCAGCAGCCAAGAGGGAGGCAGGGATGACACCATATATTTT. Translating it yields CASSQEGGRDDTIYF.

This clone was counted a few times. The chain is built from TRBV30 and TRBJ1-2, with 7 nucleotides matching TRBD1. The germline CDR1 and CDR2 sequences are GTSNPN and SVGIG (reference sequence). Unmatched junction bases numbered 16, after V lost 7 bases and J lost 8 bases. The CDR3 runs 14 residues. The CDR3 nucleotides are TGTGCCTCGACAGGGTCGGGAGCGGGAGGGGGCTACACCTTC. Translated: CASTGSGAGGGYTF.

The V call is TRBV9, the J call TRBJ1-6, with D possibly TRBD1 on 5 matching bases. The CDR3 length is 15 residues. Germline CDR1 SGDLS, CDR2 YYNGEE. V was trimmed by 4 bases and J by 7 bases, leaving 15 bases between them. This CDR3 reads CASSPEGTVNSPLHF. CDR3 in DNA: TGTGCCAGCAGCCCAGAAGGGACCGTGAATTCACCCCTCCACTTT.

This clone was counted a single time. The chain carries TRBV6-5 and TRBJ2-7, with D possibly TRBD1 on 5 matching bases. The CDR3 is 12 residues long. Per the germline V gene, CDR1 is MNHEY and CDR2 is SVGAGI. Trimming cost V 8 bases and J 2 bases, with 10 bases left between them. CDR3: CASSDRTYEQYF. For the CDR3, the DNA is TGTGCCAGCTCCGACAGAACCTACGAGCAGTACTTC.

In this sample, this clone turned up a few times. The gene calls are TRBV20-1 and TRBJ1-1, with unresolved D. This CDR3 is 11 amino acids long. V lost 6 bases and J lost 10, with 15 bases in between. Germline V CDR1 and CDR2: DFQATT, SNEGSKA (reference sequence). CDR3 protein: CSAVSHDVAFF. For the CDR3, the DNA is TGCAGTGCGGTCAGTCATGATGTAGCTTTCTTT.

The V gene is TRBV30, the J gene TRBJ2-1, with D hard to call. The ends were cut back, 0 bases at V and 9 bases at J, with 3 bases in the middle. Per the germline V gene, CDR1 is GTSNPN and CDR2 is SVGIG (reference sequence). The CDR3 is 10 residues long. DNA of the CDR3: TGTGCCTGGAGTGTTATTGAGCAGTTCTTC. Translation gives CAWSVIEQFF.

The rearrangement uses TRBV7-9 and TRBJ1-3; no definite D call. This CDR3 contains 15 residues. Germline V lookup: CDR1 SEHNR, CDR2 FQNEAQ (reference sequence). The V end was cut by 2 bases, the J end by 3 bases, with 11 bases between. CDR3 in amino acids: CASSLLSGYGNTIYF. DNA of the CDR3: TGTGCCAGCAGCTTACTTTCCGGTTATGGAAACACCATATATTTT.

This chain joins TRBV15 and TRBJ2-6, with D possibly TRBD1 on 5 matching bases. This CDR3 is 13 amino acids long. Trimming took 6 bases from V and 4 from J, leaving 7 bases between them. The germline gives CDR1 LNHNV, CDR2 YYDKDF (reference sequence). CDR3: CATRGQGANVLTF. CDR3 bases: TGTGCCACCAGGGGGCAGGGGGCCAACGTCCTGACTTTC.

This chain joins TRBV7-9 and TRBJ2-3, with D unclear. From germline, CDR1 is SEHNR and CDR2 FQNEAQ (reference sequence). V was pared by 4 bases and J by 4 bases, with 21 bases between. CDR3 length: 17 residues. The DNA for the CDR3 is TGTGCCAGCAGCTCCTATACGACAACCTCCTACTCAGATACGCAGTATTTT. Translating gives CASSSYTTTSYSDTQYF.

A few counts support this clone. The chain couples TRBV6-1 to TRBJ2-5, with TRBD1 matching over 8 bases. V dropped 4 bases and J dropped 5; count of bases not matched to a gene: 12. This CDR3 is 16 amino acids long. Per germline, CDR1 MNHNS and CDR2 SASEGT. The CDR3 is CASSGWTGSVEETQYF. The CDR3 DNA reads TGTGCCAGCAGTGGTTGGACAGGGTCAGTAGAGGAGACCCAGTACTTC.

The rearrangement joins TRBV7-3 to TRBJ2-1; no definite D call. This CDR3 spans 16 amino acids. CDR1 and CDR2 from the germline V gene are SGHTA and FQGTGA. V lost 5 bases to trimming and J lost 4 bases, with 18 bases between them. This chain's CDR3 is CASSSRAAEPYNEQFF. The CDR3 nucleotides are TGTGCCAGCAGCAGCCGGGCCGCGGAACCATACAATGAGCAGTTCTTC. Looking up the rest from reference TRBV7-3 and TRBJ2-1 gives the full variable domain: GAGVSQTPSNKVTEKGKYVELRCDPISGHTALYWYRQSLGQGPEFLIYFQGTGAADDSGLPNDRFFAVRPEGSVSTLKIQRTERGDSAVYLCASSSRAAEPYNEQFFGPGTRLTVL.

This clone was seen a few times. The chain uses TRBV6-5 and TRBJ1-2; D perhaps matches TRBD1 (6 bases). Germline CDR1 MNHEY, CDR2 SVGAGI. The germline V and J ends were trimmed by 6 bases and 11 bases, with 16 bases remaining between them. The CDR3 is made up of 12 amino acids. The CDR3 protein is CASSLDRFRYTF. The CDR3 coding sequence is TGTGCCAGCAGCCTAGACAGGTTCAGATACACCTTC.